This TCR beta chain was identified during a study of blood T cell repertoires in COVID-19. Germline CDR1 and CDR2: KGHDR and SFDVKD. Trimming left V 3 bases short and J 2 bases short, with 28 bases between. CDR3 length: 21 residues. Original processing methods: It was from reference gene primer amplification that nucleated cell counts were estimated. The table came from immunoSEQ multiplex PCR; TCRdb's copy has only in-frame clones and leaves some out. V and J calls and clone size are as listed in that table; D and trimming were resolved from the DNA. The table shows over 200,000 clones, with over 75% occurring only once. Participant reports of clinical history set cohort assignment. Among Cohort 3 donors, those recovered had two negative PCRs, clearance, or symptom resolution.

The chain recombines TRBV24-1 with TRBJ2-1; possible D gene TRBD2, 6 bases. What was sequenced was PBMCs or T cells enriched from blood (not recorded which). This receptor was obtained from a middle-aged man who had recovered from COVID-19. The CDR3 here is CATSDRSGAWGDLGAYNEQFF. CDR3 nucleotides: TGTGCCACCAGTGATCGATCTGGGGCCTGGGGGGACCTAGGGGCCTACAATGAGCAGTTCTTC.